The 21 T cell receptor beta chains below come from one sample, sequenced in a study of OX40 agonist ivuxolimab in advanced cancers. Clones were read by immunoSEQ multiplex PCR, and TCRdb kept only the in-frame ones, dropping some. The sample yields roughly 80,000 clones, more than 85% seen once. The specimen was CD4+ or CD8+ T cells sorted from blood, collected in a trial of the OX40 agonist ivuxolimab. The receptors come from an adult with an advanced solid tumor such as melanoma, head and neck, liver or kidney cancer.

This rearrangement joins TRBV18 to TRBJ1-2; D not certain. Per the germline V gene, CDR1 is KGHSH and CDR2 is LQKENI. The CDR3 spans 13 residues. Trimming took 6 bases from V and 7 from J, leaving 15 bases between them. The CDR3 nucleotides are TGTGCCAGCTCCCAGGAGCAGGTCGGTGGCTACACCTTC. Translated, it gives CASSQEQVGGYTF.

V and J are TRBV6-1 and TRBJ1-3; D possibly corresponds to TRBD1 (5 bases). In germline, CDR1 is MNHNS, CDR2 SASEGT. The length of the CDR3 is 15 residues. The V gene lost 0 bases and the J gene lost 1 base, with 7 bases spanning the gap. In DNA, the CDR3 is TGTGCCAGCAGTGAAGCTACAGGATCTGGAAACACCATATATTTT. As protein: CASSEATGSGNTIYF.

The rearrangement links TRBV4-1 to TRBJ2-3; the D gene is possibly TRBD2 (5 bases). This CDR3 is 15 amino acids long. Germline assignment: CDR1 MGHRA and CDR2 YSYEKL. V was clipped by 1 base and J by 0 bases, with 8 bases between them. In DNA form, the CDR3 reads TGCGCCAGCAGCCAAGCCTGGAGGAGCACAGATACGCAGTATTTT. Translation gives CASSQAWRSTDTQYF.

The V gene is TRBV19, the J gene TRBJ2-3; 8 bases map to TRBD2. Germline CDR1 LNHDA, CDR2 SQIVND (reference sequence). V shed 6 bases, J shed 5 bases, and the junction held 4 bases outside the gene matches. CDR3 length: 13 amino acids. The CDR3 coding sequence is TGTGCCAGTAGAGGAGCGGGAGTAGATACGCAGTATTTT. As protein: CASRGAGVDTQYF.

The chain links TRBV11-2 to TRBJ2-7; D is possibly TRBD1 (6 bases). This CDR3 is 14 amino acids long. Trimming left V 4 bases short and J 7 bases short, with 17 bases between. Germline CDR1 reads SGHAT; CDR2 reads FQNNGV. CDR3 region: CASSSYRDFWEQYF. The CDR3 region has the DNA TGTGCCAGCAGCTCGTACAGGGATTTTTGGGAGCAGTACTTC. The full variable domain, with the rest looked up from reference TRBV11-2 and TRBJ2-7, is EAGVAQSPRYKIIEKRQSVAFWCNPISGHATLYWYQQILGQGPKLLIQFQNNGVVDDSQLPKDRFSAERLKGVDSTLKIQPAKLEDSAVYLCASSSYRDFWEQYFGPGTRLTVT.

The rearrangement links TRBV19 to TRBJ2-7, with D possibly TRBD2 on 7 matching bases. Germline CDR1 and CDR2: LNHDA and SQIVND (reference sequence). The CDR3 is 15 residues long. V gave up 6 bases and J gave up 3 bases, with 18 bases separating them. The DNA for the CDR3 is TGTGCCAGTAGCCTAGGGGGGGGCTACTACTACGAGCAGTACTTC. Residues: CASSLGGGYYYEQYF.

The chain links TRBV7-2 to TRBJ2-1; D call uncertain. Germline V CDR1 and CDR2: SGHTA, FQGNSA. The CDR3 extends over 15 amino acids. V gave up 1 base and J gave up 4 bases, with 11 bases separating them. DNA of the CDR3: TGTGCCAGCAGCTTAGGAGACAATTCTTACAATGAGCAGTTCTTC. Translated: CASSLGDNSYNEQFF. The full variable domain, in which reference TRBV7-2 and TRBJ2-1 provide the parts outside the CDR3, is GAGVSQSPSNKVTEKGKDVELRCDPISGHTALYWYRQSLGQGLEFLIYFQGNSAPDKSGLPSDRFSAERTGGSVSTLTIQRTQQEDSAVYLCASSLGDNSYNEQFFGPGTRLTVL.

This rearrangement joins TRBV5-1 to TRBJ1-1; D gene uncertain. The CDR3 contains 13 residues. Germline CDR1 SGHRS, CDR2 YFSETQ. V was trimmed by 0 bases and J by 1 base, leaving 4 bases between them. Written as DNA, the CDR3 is TGCGCCAGCAGCTTGGACCCGAACACTGAAGCTTTCTTT. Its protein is CASSLDPNTEAFF.

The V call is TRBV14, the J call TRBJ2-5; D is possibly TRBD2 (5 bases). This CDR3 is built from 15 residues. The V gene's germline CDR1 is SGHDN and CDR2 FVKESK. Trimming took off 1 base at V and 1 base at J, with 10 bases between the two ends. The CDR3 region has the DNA TGTGCCAGCAGCCAAGTGGCAGGACTCCAAGAGACCCAGTACTTC. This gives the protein CASSQVAGLQETQYF.

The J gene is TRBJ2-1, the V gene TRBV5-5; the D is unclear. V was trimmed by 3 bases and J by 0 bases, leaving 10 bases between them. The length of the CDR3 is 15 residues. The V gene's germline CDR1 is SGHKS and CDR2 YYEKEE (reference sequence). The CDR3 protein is CASSSLRSSYNEQFF. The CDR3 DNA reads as TGTGCCAGCAGCTCTTTACGCAGCTCCTACAATGAGCAGTTCTTC.

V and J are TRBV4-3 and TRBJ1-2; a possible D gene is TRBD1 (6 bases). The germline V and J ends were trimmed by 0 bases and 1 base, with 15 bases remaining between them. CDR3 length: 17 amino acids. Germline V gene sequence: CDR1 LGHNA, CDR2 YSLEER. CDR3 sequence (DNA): TGCGCCAGCAGCCAAGAAGGCGGGCAGGGGTTTAACTATGGCTACACCTTC. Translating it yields CASSQEGGQGFNYGYTF.

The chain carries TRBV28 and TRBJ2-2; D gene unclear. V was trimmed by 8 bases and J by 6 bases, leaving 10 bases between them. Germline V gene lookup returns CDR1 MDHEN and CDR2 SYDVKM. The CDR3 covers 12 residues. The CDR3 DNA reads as TGTGCCAGCCGGATTAGGGCCGGGGAGCTGTTTTTT. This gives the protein CASRIRAGELFF.

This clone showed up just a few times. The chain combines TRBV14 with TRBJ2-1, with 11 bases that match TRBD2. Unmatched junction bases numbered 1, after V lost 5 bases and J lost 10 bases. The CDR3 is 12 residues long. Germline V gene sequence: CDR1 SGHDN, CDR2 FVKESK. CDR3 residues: CASSRTSGEQFF. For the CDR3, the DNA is TGTGCCAGCAGCAGGACTAGCGGGGAGCAGTTCTTC.

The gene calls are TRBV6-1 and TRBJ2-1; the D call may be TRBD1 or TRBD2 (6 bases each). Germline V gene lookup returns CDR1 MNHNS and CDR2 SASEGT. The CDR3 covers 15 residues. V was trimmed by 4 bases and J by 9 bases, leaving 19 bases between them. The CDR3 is CASSGEATGGGEQFF. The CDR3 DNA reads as TGTGCCAGCAGTGGAGAAGCAACAGGAGGGGGTGAGCAGTTCTTC.

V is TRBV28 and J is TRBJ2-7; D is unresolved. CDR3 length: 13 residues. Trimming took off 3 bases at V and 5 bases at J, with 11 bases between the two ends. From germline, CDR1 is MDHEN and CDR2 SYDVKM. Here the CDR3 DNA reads TGTGCCAGCAGTTTCGAGATGAGGCACGAGCAGTACTTC. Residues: CASSFEMRHEQYF.

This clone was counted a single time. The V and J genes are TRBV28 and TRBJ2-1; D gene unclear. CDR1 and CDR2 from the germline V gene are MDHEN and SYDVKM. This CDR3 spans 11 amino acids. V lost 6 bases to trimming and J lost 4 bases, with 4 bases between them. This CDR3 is CASSVYNEQFF. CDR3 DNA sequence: TGTGCCAGCAGCGTTTACAATGAGCAGTTCTTC.

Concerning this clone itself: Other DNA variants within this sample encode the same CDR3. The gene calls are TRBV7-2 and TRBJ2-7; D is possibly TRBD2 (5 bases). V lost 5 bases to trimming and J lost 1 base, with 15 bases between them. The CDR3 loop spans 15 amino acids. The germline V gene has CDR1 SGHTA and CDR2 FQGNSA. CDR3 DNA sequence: TGTGCCAGCAGCCTAGGCGGGCATAATTCCTACGAGCAGTACTTC. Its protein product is CASSLGGHNSYEQYF.

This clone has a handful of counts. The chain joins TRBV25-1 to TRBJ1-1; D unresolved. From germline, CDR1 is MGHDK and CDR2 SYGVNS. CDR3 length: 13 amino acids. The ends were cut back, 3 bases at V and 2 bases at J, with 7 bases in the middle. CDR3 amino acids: CASSDRVNTEAFF. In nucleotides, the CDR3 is TGTGCCAGCAGTGATCGGGTAAACACTGAAGCTTTCTTT.

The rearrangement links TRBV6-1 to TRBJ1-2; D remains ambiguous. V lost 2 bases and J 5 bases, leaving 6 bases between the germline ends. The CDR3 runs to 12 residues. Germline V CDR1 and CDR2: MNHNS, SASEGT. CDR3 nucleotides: TGTGCCAGCAGTGAATCGGGGTATGGCTACACCTTC. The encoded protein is CASSESGYGYTF.

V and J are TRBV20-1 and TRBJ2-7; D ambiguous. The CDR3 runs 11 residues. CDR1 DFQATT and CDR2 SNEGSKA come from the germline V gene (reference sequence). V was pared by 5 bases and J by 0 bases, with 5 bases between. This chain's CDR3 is CSAESSYEQYF. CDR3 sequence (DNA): TGCAGTGCTGAAAGCTCCTACGAGCAGTACTTC.

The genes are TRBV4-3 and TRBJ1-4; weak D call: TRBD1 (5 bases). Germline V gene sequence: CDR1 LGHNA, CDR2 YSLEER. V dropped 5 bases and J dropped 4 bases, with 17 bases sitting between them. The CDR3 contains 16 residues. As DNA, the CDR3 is TGCGCCAGCAGCGCCCATGCGTCGGGGCTTAATGAAAAACTGTTTTTT. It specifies CASSAHASGLNEKLFF.